The TCR beta chain under discussion was sequenced for a study of T cell changes during pregnancy in multiple sclerosis (dated by TCRdb to about 2019). Study-wide context: The study examined how the T cell repertoire changed over the course of pregnancy in women with multiple sclerosis.

The CDR3 covers 14 residues, taking in both the cysteine and the phenylalanine. Only the CDR3 region is kept as DNA, spanning 42 bases read in frame from base 1. The junction carries 8 bases between V and J, which are trimmed by 2 bases and 1 base respectively. Reading the germline V gene (reference sequence) gives CDR1 PRHDT and CDR2 FYEKMQ. Receptor amplification or capture employed the immunoSEQ multiplex PCR assay. The source is immuneACCESS, and TCRdb retained only in-frame sequences with V and J called. Part of the clones is not carried over; for the studies checked, unresolved V genes explain less than half of this, and the remainder is unexplained. This sample gives tens of thousands of clones in total; about nine tenths of them show up just once. The ten most abundant clones make up 0.61% of the sample. Turning to this clone: Its antigen specificity is not known. No much larger clonotype is one base removed from it; base qualities were not supplied.

The receptor was derived from a female donor in good health, enrolled as a control in a pregnancy study. The source material was CD4+ T cells from peripheral blood mononuclear cells, sampled after pregnancy. The sequence is built from TRBV13 and TRBJ1-1, with an unclear D gene assignment. This receptor has the CDR3 CASSLSGRNTEAFF. The nucleotides read TGTGCCAGCAGCTTAAGCGGGAGGAACACTGAAGCTTTCTTT.